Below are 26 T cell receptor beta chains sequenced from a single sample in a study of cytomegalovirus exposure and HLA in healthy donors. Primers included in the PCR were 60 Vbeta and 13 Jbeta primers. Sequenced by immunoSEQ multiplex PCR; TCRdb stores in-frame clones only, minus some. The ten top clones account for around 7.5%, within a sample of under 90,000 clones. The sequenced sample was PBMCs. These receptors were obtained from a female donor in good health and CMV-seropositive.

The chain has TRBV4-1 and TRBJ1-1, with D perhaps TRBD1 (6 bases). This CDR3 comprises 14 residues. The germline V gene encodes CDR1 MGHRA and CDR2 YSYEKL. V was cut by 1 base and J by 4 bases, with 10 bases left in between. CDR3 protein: CASSQVRGGTEAFF. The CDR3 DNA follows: TGCGCCAGCAGCCAAGTAAGGGGGGGCACTGAAGCTTTCTTT.

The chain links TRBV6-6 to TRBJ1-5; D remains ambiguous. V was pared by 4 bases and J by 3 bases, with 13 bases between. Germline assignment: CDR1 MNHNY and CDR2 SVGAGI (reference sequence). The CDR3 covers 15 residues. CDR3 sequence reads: CASSFGGVYNQPQHF. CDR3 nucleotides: TGTGCCAGCAGTTTCGGAGGAGTCTACAATCAGCCCCAGCATTTT.

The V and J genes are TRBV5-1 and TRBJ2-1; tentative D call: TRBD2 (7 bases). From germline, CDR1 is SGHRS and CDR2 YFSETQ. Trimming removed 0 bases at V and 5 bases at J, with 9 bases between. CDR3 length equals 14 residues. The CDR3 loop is CASSLAGGHNEQFF. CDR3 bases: TGCGCCAGCAGCTTGGCGGGGGGCCACAATGAGCAGTTCTTC.

The CDR3 bases are TGTGCCAGCAGATATCACAGGGACCCTCAAGAATATGGCTACACCTTC. Protein product: CASRYHRDPQEYGYTF. This rearrangement joins TRBV28 to TRBJ1-2, with D possibly being TRBD1 (6 bases). V was trimmed by 6 bases and J by 5 bases, leaving 22 bases between them. The germline gives CDR1 MDHEN, CDR2 SYDVKM. The CDR3 has 16 residues.

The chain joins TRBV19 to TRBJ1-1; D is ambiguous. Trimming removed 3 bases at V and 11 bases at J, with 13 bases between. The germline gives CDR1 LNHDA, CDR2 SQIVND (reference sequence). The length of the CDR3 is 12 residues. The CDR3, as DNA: TGTGCCAGTAGTATGGGCGAGTACAGCGCTTTCTTT. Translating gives CASSMGEYSAFF.

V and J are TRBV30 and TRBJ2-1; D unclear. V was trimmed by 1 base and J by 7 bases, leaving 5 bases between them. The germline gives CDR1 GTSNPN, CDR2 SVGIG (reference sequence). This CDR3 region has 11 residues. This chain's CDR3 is CAWSGANEQFF. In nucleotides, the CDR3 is TGTGCCTGGAGTGGGGCGAATGAGCAGTTCTTC.

DNA for the CDR3: TGTGCCAGCAGCTTATCCCTGGACTGGGCCCAGCATTTT. Amino acids: CASSLSLDWAQHF. V gene TRBV7-2 combines with J gene TRBJ1-5; the D is unclear. V lost 2 bases, J lost 11 bases, and 13 bases lay in between. This CDR3 is 13 amino acids long. Per the germline V gene, CDR1 is SGHTA and CDR2 is FQGNSA.

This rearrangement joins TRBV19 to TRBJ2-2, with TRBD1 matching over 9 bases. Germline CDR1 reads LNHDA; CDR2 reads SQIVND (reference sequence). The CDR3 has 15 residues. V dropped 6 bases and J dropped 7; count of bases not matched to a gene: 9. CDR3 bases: TGTGCCAGTAGCCCTTACAGGGGGCCGATCGGGGAGCTGTTTTTT. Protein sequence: CASSPYRGPIGELFF.

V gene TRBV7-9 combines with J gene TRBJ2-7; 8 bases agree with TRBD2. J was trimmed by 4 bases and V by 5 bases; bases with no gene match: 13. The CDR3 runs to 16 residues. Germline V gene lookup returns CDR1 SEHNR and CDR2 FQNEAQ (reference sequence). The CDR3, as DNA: TGTGCCAGCAGCCAAGAGATACTAGCGGAGAGATACGAGCAGTACTTC. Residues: CASSQEILAERYEQYF.

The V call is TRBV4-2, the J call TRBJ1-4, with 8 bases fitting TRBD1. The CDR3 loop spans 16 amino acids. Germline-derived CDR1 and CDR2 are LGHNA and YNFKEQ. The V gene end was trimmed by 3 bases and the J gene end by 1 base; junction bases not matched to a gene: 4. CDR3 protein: CASSQTRGRTNEKLFF. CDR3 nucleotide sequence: TGTGCCAGCAGCCAGACCAGGGGGCGAACTAATGAAAAACTGTTTTTT.

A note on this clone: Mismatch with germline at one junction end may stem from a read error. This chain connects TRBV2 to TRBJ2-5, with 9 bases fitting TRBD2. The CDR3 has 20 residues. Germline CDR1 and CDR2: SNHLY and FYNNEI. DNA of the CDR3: TGTGCCAGCAGCGAAGGGGGGACTGGCGGGAGGGGGGCACCCCAAGAGACCCAGTACTTC. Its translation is CASSEGGTGGRGAPQETQYF.

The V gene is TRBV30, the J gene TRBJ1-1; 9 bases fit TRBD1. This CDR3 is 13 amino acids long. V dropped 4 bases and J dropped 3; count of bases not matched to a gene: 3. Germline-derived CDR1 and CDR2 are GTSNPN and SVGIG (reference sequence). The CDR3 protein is CAWTGTGHTEAFF. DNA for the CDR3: TGTGCCTGGACCGGGACAGGGCACACTGAAGCTTTCTTT.

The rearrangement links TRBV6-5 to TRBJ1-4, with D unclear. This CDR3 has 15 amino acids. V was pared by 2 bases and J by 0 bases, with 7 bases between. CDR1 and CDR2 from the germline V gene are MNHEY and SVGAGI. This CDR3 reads CASSYRFATNEKLFF. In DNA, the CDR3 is TGTGCCAGCAGTTACCGTTTCGCAACTAATGAAAAACTGTTTTTT.

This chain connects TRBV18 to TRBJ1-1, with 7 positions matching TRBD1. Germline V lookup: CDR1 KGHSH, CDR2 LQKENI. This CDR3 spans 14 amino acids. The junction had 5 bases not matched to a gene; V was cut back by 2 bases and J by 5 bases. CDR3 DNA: TGTGCCAGCTCACCAAGGGGGCTGGAAACTGAAGCTTTCTTT. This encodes CASSPRGLETEAFF.

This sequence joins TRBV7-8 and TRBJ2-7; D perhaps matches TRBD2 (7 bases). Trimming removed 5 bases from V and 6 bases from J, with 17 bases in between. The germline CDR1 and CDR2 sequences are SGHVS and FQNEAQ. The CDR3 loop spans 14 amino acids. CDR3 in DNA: TGTGCCAGCAGCCAGGAATGGGGGGGCCGCGAGCAGTACTTC. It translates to CASSQEWGGREQYF. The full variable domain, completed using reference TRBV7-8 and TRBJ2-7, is GAGVSQSPRYKVAKRGQDVALRCDPISGHVSLFWYQQALGQGPEFLTYFQNEAQLDKSGLPSDRFFAERPEGSVSTLKIQRTQQEDSAVYLCASSQEWGGREQYFGPGTRLTVT.

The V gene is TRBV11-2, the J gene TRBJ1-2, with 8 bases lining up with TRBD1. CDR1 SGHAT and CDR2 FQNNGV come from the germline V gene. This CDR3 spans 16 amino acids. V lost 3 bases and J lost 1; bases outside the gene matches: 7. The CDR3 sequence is CASSLDRAVGNYGYTF. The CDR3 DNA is TGTGCCAGCAGCTTGGACAGGGCCGTTGGTAACTATGGCTACACCTTC.

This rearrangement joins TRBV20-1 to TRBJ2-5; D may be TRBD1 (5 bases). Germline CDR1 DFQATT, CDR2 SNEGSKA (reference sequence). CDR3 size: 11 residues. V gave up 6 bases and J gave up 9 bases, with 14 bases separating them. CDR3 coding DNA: TGCAGTGCGAGAACAGGAAAGGCCCAGTACTTC. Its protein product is CSARTGKAQYF.

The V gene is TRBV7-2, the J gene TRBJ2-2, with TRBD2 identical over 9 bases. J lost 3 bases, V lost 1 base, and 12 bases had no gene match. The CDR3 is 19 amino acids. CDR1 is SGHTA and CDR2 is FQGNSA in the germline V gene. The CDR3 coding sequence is TGTGCCAGCAGCTTAGTGCGACGAGGACGACTAGCGGACACCGGGGAGCTGTTTTTT. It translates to CASSLVRRGRLADTGELFF.

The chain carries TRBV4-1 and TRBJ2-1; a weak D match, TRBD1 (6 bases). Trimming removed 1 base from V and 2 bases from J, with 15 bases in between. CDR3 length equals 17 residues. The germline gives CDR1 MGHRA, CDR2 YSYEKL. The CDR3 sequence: CASSQGTRGAAYNEQFF. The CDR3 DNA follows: TGCGCCAGCAGCCAAGGGACCAGGGGCGCGGCCTACAATGAGCAGTTCTTC.

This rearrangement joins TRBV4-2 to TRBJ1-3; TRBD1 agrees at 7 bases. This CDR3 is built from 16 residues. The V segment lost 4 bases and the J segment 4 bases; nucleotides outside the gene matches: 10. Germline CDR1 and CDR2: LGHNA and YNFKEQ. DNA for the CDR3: TGTGCCAGCAGCCCCCCGAGACAGGGCGCAGGAAACACCATATATTTT. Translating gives CASSPPRQGAGNTIYF.

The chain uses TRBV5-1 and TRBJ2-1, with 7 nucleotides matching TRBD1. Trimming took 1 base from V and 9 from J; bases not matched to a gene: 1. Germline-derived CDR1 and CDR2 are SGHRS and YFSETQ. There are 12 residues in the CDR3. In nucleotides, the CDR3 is TGCGCCAGCAGCTTGAAGGGGGCTGAGCAGTTCTTC. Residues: CASSLKGAEQFF.

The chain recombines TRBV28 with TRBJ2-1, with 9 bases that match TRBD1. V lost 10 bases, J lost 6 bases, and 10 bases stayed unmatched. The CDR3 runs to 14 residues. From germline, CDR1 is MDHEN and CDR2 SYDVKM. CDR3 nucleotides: TGTGCCACCCATGGGACAGGGAACATCAATGAGCAGTTCTTC. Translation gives CATHGTGNINEQFF.

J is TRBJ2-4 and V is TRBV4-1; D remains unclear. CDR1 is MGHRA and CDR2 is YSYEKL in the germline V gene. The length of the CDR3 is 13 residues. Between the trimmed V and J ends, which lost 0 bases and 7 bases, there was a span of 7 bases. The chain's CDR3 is CASSQEIRNIQYF. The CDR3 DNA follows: TGCGCCAGCAGCCAAGAGATCCGGAACATTCAGTACTTC.

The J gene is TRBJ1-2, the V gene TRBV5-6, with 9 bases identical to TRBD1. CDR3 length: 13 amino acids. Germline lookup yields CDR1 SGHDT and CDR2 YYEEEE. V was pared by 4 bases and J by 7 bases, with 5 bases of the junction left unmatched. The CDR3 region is CASSPGTGSGYTF. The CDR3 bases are TGTGCCAGCAGCCCCGGGACAGGGTCTGGCTACACCTTC. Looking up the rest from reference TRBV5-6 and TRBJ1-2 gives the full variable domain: DAGVTQSPTHLIKTRGQQVTLRCSPKSGHDTVSWYQQALGQGPQFIFQYYEEEERQRGNFPDRFSGHQFPNYSSELNVNALLLGDSALYLCASSPGTGSGYTFGSGTRLTVV.

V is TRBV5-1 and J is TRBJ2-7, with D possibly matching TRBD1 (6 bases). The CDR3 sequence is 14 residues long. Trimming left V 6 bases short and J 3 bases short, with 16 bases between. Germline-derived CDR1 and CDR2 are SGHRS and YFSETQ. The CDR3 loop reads CASTPSTGYYEQYF. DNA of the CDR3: TGCGCCAGCACCCCCTCCACAGGGTACTACGAGCAGTACTTC.

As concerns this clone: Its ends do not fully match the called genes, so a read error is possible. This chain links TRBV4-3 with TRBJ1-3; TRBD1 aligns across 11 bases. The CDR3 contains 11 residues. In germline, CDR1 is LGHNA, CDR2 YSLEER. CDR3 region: CASSPGTGGRF. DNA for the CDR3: TGCGCCAGCAGCCCAGGGACAGGGGGGAGATTT.